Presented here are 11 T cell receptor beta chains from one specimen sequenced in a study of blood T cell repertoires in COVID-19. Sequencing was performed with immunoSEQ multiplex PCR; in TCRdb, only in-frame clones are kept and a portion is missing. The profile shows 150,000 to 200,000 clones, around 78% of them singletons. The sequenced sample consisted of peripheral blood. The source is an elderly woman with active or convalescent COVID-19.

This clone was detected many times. Here the CDR3 DNA reads TGTGCCTGGAGTGAGGGGGTCACCGGGGAGCTGTTTTTT. As protein: CAWSEGVTGELFF. V gene TRBV30 combines with J gene TRBJ2-2, with D perhaps matching TRBD1 (6 bases). The CDR3 is 13 residues long. Trimming stripped 1 base from V and 4 bases from J, with 7 bases between. The germline CDR1 and CDR2 sequences are GTSNPN and SVGIG (reference sequence).

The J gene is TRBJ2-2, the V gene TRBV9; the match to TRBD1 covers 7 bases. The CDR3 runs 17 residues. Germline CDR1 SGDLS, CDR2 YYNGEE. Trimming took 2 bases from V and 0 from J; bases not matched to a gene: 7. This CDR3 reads CASSVPRGTANTGELFF. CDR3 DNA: TGTGCCAGCAGCGTCCCGAGAGGGACAGCGAACACCGGGGAGCTGTTTTTT.

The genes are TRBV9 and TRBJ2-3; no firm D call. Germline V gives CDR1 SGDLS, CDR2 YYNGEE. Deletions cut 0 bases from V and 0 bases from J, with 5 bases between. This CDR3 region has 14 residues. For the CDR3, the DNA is TGTGCCAGCAGCGTAGGACTGAGCACAGATACGCAGTATTTT. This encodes CASSVGLSTDTQYF.

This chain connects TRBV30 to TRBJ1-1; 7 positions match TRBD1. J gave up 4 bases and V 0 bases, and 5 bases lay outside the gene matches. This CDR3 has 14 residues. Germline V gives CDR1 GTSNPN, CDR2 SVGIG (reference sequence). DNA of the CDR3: TGTGCCTGGAGTGTAAAGGGGGCGCCCACTGAAGCTTTCTTT. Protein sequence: CAWSVKGAPTEAFF.

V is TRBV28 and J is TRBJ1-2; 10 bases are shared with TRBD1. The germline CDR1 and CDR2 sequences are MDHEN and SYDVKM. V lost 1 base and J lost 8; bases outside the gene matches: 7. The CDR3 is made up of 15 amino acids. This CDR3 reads CASSLFDRGRGGYTF. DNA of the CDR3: TGTGCCAGCAGTTTATTTGACAGGGGGCGCGGAGGCTACACCTTC.

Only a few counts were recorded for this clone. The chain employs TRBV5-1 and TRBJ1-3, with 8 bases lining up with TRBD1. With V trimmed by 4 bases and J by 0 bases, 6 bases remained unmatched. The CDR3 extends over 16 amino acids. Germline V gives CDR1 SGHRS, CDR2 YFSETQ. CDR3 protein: CASSKPGGRSGNTIYF. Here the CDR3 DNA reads TGCGCCAGCAGCAAACCAGGGGGCCGCTCTGGAAACACCATATATTTT.

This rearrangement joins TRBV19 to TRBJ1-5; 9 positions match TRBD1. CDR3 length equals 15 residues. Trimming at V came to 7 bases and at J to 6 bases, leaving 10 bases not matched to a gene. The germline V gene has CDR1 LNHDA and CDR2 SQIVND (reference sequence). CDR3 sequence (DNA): TGTGCCAGTACCCTGGGACAGGGTGGCGGTCAGCCCCAGCATTTT. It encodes CASTLGQGGGQPQHF.

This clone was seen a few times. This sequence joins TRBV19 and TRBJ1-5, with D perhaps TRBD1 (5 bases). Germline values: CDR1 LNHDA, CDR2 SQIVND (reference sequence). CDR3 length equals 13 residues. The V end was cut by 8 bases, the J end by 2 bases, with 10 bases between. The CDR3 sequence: CASGGGRNQPQHF. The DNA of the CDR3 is TGTGCCAGTGGCGGGGGACGCAATCAGCCCCAGCATTTT.

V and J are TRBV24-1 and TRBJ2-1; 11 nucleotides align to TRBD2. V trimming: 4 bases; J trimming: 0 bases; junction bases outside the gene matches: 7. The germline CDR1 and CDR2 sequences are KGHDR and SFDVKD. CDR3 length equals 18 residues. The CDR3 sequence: CATSDMGLAETSYNEQFF. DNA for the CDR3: TGTGCCACCAGTGACATGGGACTAGCGGAGACCTCCTACAATGAGCAGTTCTTC.

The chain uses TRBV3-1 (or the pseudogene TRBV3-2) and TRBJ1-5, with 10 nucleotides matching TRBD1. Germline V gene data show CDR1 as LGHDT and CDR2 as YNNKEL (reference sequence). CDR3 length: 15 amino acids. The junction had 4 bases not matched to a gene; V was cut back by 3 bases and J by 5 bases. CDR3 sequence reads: CASSHSDRGDQPQHF. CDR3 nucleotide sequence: TGTGCCAGCAGCCATTCGGACAGGGGGGATCAGCCCCAGCATTTT.

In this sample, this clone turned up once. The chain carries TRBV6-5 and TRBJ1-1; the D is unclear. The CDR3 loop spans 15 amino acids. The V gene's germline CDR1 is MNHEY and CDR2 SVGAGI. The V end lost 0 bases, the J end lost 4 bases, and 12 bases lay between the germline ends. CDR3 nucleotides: TGTGCCAGCAGTTACTCGACCAGTCGGGTCACTGAAGCTTTCTTT. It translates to CASSYSTSRVTEAFF.